Listed below are T cell receptor beta chains from one sample, sequenced in a study of regulatory T cells in long-lasting Graves disease. One entry per CDR3 protein results from TCRdb running MiXCR on the multiplex PCR reads. The table shows 600,000 to 800,000 distinct CDR3 sequences, with approximately 31% occurring only once. The material was peripheral blood mononuclear cells (PBMCs), obtained when the disease was refractory, from a patient treated with antithyroid drugs. These receptors all stem from a female donor with Graves disease. The CDR3 runs from the conserved cysteine through the conserved F or W. Fields, in order: V gene, J gene, D gene, CDR3 protein. D genes are given only for firm matches.

>TRBV6-5|TRBJ1-6|TRBD1
CASSYSRDRINSPLHF
>TRBV12-3/TRBV12-4|TRBJ2-5|-
CASSSNRQETQYF
>TRBV6-1|TRBJ1-3|-
CASQPGLSGNTIYF
>TRBV27|TRBJ1-1|TRBD1
CASTEGARTEAFF
>TRBV7-2|TRBJ2-5|TRBD1
CASRHQPGQGSETQYF
>TRBV27|TRBJ2-5|-
CASSYRTPETQYF
>TRBV6-9|TRBJ1-2|-
CASSYSLNANYGYTF
>TRBV20-1|TRBJ1-2|-
CSASSGFENYGYTF
>TRBV29-1|TRBJ2-7|TRBD2
CSVESPGLSPYEQYF
>TRBV7-9|TRBJ2-2|TRBD1
CASSLFTRGQGTGELFF
>TRBV6-1|TRBJ1-5|TRBD1
CASSERGTGGNQPQHF
>TRBV28|TRBJ1-1|-
CASSLTDTNTEAFF
>TRBV10-1|TRBJ1-1|TRBD1
CASSAGTGGTAFF
>TRBV12-3/TRBV12-4|TRBJ2-7|-
CASGNHEQYF
>TRBV12-3/TRBV12-4|TRBJ2-1|TRBD2
CASSSTRDYYNEQFF
>TRBV28|TRBJ1-6|TRBD1
CASRPRTGGLYNSPLHF